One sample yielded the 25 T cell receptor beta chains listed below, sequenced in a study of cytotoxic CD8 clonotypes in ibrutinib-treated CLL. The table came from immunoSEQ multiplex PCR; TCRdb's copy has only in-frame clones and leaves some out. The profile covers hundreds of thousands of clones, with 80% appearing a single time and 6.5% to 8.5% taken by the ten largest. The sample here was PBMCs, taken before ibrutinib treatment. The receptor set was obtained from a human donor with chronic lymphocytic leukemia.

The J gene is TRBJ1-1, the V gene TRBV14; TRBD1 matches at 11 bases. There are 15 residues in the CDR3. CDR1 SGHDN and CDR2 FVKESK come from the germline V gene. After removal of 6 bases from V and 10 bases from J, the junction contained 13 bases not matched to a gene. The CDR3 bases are TGTGCCAGCAGTAACGTCGGGACAGGGGGGGTGAGAGCTTTCTTT. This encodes CASSNVGTGGVRAFF.

The CDR3: CATSRGSLGSNEQFF. In DNA, the CDR3 is TGTGCCACCAGCAGAGGCAGTTTGGGTAGCAATGAGCAGTTCTTC. V is TRBV15 and J is TRBJ2-1; no reliable D call. The CDR3 totals 15 residues. Germline CDR1 LNHNV, CDR2 YYDKDF (reference sequence). V was clipped by 1 base and J by 6 bases, with 13 bases between them.

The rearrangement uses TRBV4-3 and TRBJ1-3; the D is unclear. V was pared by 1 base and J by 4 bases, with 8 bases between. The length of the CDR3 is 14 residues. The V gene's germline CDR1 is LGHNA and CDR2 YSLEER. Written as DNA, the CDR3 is TGCGCCAGCAGCCAAGTTTCCGCGGGAAACACCATATATTTT. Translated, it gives CASSQVSAGNTIYF.

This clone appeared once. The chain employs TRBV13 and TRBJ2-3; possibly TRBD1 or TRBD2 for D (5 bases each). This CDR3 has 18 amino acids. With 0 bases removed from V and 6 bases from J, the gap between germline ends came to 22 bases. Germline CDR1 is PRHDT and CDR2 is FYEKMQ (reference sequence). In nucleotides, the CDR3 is TGTGCCAGCAGCTTAGGGGGGCTCCGGGCCAAGAGGGCGGATACGCAGTATTTT. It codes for CASSLGGLRAKRADTQYF.

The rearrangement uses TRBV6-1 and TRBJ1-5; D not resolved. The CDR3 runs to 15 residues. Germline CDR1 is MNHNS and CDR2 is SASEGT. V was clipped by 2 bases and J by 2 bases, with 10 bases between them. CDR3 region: CASSEPVRGNQPQHF. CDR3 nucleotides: TGTGCCAGCAGTGAACCCGTACGGGGCAATCAGCCCCAGCATTTT.

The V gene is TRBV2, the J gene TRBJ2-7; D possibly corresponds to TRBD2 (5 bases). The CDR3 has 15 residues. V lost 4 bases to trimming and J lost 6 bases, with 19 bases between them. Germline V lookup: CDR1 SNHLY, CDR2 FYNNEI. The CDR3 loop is CASSVVRRGRGEQYF. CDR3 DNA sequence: TGTGCCAGCAGTGTTGTCCGCAGAGGGAGAGGCGAGCAGTACTTC.

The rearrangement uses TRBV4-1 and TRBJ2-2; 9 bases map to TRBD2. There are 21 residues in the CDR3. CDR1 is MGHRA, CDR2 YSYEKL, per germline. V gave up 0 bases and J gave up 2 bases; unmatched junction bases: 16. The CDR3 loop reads CASSQDYSFWGLALNTGELFF. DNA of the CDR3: TGCGCCAGCAGCCAAGATTATTCGTTTTGGGGACTAGCCCTTAACACCGGGGAGCTGTTTTTT.

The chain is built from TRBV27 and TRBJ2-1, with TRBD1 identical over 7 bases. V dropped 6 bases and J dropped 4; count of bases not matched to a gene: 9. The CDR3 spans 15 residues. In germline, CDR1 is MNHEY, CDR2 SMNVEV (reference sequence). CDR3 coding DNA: TGTGCCAGCAGGCTGGGGACAGAAACATACAATGAGCAGTTCTTC. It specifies CASRLGTETYNEQFF.

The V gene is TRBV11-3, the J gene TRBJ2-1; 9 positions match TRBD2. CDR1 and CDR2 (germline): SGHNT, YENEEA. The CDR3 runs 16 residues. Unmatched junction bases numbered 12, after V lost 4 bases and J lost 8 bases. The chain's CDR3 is CASSSYSGSRQDEQFF. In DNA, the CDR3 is TGTGCCAGCAGCTCATATAGCGGGAGCAGACAGGATGAGCAGTTCTTC.

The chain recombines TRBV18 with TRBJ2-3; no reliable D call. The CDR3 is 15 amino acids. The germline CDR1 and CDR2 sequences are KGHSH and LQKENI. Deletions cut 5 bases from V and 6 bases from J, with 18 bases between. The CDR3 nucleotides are TGTGCCAGCTCAGACATCATTGGGCGCTCTGATACGCAGTATTTT. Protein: CASSDIIGRSDTQYF.

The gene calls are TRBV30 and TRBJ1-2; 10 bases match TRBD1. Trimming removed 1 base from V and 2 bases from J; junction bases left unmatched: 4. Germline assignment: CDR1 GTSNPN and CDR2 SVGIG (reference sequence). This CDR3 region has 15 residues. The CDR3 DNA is TGTGCCTGGAGTGCCCCGGGACAGGGGAACTATGGCTACACCTTC. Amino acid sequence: CAWSAPGQGNYGYTF.

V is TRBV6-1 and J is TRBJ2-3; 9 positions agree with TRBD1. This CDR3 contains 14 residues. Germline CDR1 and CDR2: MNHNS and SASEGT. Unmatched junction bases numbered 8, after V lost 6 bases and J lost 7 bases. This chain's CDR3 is CASSSGTGLYTQYF. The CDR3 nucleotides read TGTGCCAGCAGCTCCGGGACAGGGTTATATACGCAGTATTTT.

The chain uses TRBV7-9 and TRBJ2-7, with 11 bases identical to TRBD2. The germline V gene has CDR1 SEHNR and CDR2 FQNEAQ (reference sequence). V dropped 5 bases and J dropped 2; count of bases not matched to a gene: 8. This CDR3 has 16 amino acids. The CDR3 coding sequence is TGTGCCAGCAGCCCCACCATAGCGGGAGGGGCCTACGAGCAGTACTTC. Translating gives CASSPTIAGGAYEQYF.

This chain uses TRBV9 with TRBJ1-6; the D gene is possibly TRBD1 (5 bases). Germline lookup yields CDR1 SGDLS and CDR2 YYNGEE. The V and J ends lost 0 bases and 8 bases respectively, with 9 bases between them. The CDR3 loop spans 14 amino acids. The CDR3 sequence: CASSVGQGDSPLHF. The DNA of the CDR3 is TGTGCCAGCAGCGTAGGTCAGGGTGATTCACCCCTCCACTTT.

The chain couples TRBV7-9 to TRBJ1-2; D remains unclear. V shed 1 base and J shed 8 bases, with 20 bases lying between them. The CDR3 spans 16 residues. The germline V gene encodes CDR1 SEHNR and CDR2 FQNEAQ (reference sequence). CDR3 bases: TGTGCCAGCAGCTTAGTCCCCCAGCCGCGAAGAGCAGGCTACACCTTC. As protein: CASSLVPQPRRAGYTF.

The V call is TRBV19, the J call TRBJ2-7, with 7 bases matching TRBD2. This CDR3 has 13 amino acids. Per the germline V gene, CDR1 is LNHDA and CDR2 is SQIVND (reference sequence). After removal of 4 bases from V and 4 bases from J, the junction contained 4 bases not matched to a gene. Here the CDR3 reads CASSKTSTYEQYF. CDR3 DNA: TGTGCCAGTAGTAAGACTAGCACTTACGAGCAGTACTTC.

The DNA of the CDR3 is TGCGCCAGCAGTGAGAGGCTTAACAGTCGGAACACTGAAGCTTTCTTT. Translation: CASSERLNSRNTEAFF. The chain couples TRBV10-2 to TRBJ1-1, with D hard to call. Germline V CDR1 and CDR2: WSHSY, SAAADI. The CDR3 runs 16 residues. Between the trimmed V and J ends, which lost 2 bases and 1 base, there was a span of 14 bases.

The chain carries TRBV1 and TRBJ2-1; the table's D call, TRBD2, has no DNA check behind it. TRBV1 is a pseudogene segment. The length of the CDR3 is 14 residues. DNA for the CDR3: TGCACCAGCAGCCAATGCGGATTCTACAATGAGCAGTTCTTC. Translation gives CTSSQCGFYNEQFF.

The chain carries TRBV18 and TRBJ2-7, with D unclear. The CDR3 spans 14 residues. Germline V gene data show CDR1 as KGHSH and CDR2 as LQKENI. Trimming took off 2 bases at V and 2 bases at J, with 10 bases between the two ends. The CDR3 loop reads CASSPYGIPYEQYF. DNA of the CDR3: TGTGCCAGCTCACCATATGGAATACCCTACGAGCAGTACTTC.

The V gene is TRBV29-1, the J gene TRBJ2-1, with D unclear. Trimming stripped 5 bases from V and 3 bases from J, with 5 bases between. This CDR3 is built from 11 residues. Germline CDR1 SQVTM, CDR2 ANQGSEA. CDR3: CSVRIYNEQFF. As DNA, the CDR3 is TGCAGCGTTCGGATCTACAATGAGCAGTTCTTC.

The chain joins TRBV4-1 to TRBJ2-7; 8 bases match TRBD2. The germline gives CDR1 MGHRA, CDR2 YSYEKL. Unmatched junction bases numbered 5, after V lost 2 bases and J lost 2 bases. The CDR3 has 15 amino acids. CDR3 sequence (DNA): TGCGCCAGCAGCCAACTCCTGACTAGCGCCTACGAGCAGTACTTC. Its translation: CASSQLLTSAYEQYF.

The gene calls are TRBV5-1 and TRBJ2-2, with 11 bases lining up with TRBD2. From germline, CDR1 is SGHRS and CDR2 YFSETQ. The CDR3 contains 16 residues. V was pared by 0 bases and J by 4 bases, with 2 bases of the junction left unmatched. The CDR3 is CASSLVLAGATGELFF. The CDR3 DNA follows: TGCGCCAGCAGCTTGGTACTAGCGGGAGCCACCGGGGAGCTGTTTTTT.

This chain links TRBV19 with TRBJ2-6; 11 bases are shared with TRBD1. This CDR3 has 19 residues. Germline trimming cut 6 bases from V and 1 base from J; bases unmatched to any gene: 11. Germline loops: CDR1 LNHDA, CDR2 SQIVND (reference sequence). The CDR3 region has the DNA TGTGCCAGTAGCGTATATTCCGGGACAGGGGGTTCTGGGGCCAACGTCCTGACTTTC. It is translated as CASSVYSGTGGSGANVLTF.

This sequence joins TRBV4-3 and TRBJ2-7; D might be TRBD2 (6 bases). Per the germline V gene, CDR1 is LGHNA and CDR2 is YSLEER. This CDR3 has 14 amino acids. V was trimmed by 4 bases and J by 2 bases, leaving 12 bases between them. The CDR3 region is CASSLTGAPYEQYF. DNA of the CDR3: TGCGCCAGCAGCCTAACGGGAGCCCCCTACGAGCAGTACTTC.

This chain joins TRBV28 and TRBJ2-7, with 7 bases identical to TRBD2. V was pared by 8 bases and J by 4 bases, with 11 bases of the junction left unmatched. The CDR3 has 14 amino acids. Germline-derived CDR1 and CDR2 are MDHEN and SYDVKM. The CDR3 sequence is CASRTGEGGYEQYF. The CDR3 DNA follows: TGTGCCAGCCGGACCGGGGAGGGCGGGTACGAGCAGTACTTC.